Shown below are 15 T cell receptor beta chains from a single sample sequenced in a study of early T cells in non-severe SARS-CoV-2 infection. One entry per CDR3 protein results from TCRdb running MiXCR on the 5' RACE reads. The sample lists tens of thousands of distinct CDR3 sequences; 4% to 5.5% were seen once. The sample consisted of whole blood. The receptors were sampled from an adult who was a healthcare worker with PCR-confirmed SARS-CoV-2 infection or an uninfected control (not recorded which).

In this sample, this clonotype turned up many times. The V call is TRBV27, the J call TRBJ2-7; D gene uncertain. Germline CDR1 is MNHEY and CDR2 is SMNVEV (reference sequence). This CDR3 contains 15 residues. The V end was cut by 2 bases, the J end by 2 bases, with 13 bases between. The CDR3 reads CASSLPSKAPYEQYF. Written as DNA, the CDR3 is TGTGCCAGCAGTTTACCTTCGAAGGCCCCCTACGAGCAGTACTTC.

This clonotype was observed a handful of times. The chain recombines TRBV20-1 with TRBJ2-1; TRBD1 is a possible D gene (5 bases). Germline assignment: CDR1 DFQATT and CDR2 SNEGSKA (reference sequence). The CDR3 contains 14 residues. V was cut by 0 bases and J by 7 bases, with 13 bases left in between. For the CDR3, the DNA is TGCAGTGCTAGAGAAAGGGGCGTGAAGAATGAGCAGTTCTTC. Translation: CSARERGVKNEQFF.

This clonotype turned up a few times. The V call is TRBV5-4, the J call TRBJ2-3; D remains ambiguous. V lost 4 bases, J lost 3 bases, and 15 bases lay in between. Germline V gives CDR1 SGHNT, CDR2 YYREEE (reference sequence). This CDR3 is built from 15 residues. CDR3: CASSVPDVGTDTQYF. The CDR3 nucleotides are TGTGCCAGCAGCGTGCCGGATGTTGGTACAGATACGCAGTATTTT.

This clonotype was counted between two and nine times. V and J are TRBV19 and TRBJ2-4, with D maybe TRBD1 (5 bases). This CDR3 has 15 residues. Trimming took 6 bases from V and 1 from J, leaving 13 bases between them. From germline, CDR1 is LNHDA and CDR2 SQIVND (reference sequence). The chain's CDR3 is CASRPDPGAKNIQYF. The CDR3 nucleotides read TGTGCCAGTAGACCCGACCCAGGGGCCAAAAACATTCAGTACTTC.

As concerns this clonotype: A much larger clonotype is one base distant, so this may be a read error. The J gene is TRBJ2-3, the V gene TRBV29-1; no clear D. The length of the CDR3 is 11 residues. CDR1 SQVTM and CDR2 ANQGSEA come from the germline V gene. The CDR3 DNA sequence: TGCTGCGTTGAAATAGGGAATACGCAGTATTTT. It is translated as CCVEIGNTQYF.

This clonotype was observed a handful of times. The chain has TRBV30 and TRBJ2-3; 13 nucleotides match TRBD2. The germline V gene has CDR1 GTSNPN and CDR2 SVGIG (reference sequence). There are 14 residues in the CDR3. Losses at the gene ends were 8 bases for V and 2 bases for J; bases not matched to a gene: 4. The CDR3 protein is CALGLAGTTDTQYF. Here the CDR3 DNA reads TGTGCCCTGGGACTAGCGGGGACCACAGATACGCAGTATTTT. Together with reference TRBV30 and TRBJ2-3, the CDR3 gives the full variable domain: SQTIHQWPATLVQPVGSPLSLECTVEGTSNPNLYWYRQAAGRGLQLLFYSVGIGQISSEVPQNLSASRPQDRQFILSSKKLLLSDSGFYLCALGLAGTTDTQYFGPGTRLTVL.

The rearrangement joins TRBV20-1 to TRBJ1-4; D may be TRBD1 (5 bases). The CDR3 spans 16 residues. Trimming pared 0 bases from V and 3 bases from J, leaving 14 bases between. Germline V gene sequence: CDR1 DFQATT, CDR2 SNEGSKA (reference sequence). CDR3: CSARESGGISNEKLFF. DNA of the CDR3: TGCAGTGCTAGAGAGAGTGGGGGGATATCTAATGAAAAACTGTTTTTT.

This sequence joins TRBV19 and TRBJ2-7, with 7 bases aligning to TRBD1. J gave up 0 bases and V 5 bases, and 7 bases lay outside the gene matches. Germline lookup yields CDR1 LNHDA and CDR2 SQIVND (reference sequence). This CDR3 is 15 amino acids long. The CDR3 DNA follows: TGTGCCAGTAGTTCTCAAGGGGACAGCTCCTACGAGCAGTACTTC. Amino acid sequence: CASSSQGDSSYEQYF.

This clonotype was picked up many times. The chain carries TRBV7-6 and TRBJ2-1; D remains ambiguous. Germline V gene lookup returns CDR1 SGHVS and CDR2 FNYEAQ. This CDR3 is 13 amino acids long. Trimming shortened V by 4 bases and J by 3 bases, and 7 bases separated the two germline ends. As DNA, the CDR3 is TGTGCCAGCAGCTCATATAGCTACAATGAGCAGTTCTTC. Protein: CASSSYSYNEQFF.

A remark on this clonotype: One end of the junction is discordant with germline, which a read error may explain. This chain uses TRBV12-3 or TRBV12-4 with TRBJ1-2; 8 nucleotides match TRBD1. This CDR3 has 14 residues. The CDR3 DNA reads as TGTGCCAGCAGTTTTTTTGGACAGGGCTATGACTACACCTTC. It yields the protein CASSFFGQGYDYTF.

This clonotype was recorded once. This rearrangement joins TRBV11-1 to TRBJ2-7; the D is unclear. CDR1 SGHAT and CDR2 FQDESV come from the germline V gene (reference sequence). The CDR3 spans 14 residues. The germline V and J ends were trimmed by 4 bases and 3 bases, with 13 bases remaining between them. CDR3 in amino acids: CASSSSAENYEQYF. CDR3 nucleotide sequence: TGTGCCAGCAGCTCCTCCGCAGAGAACTACGAGCAGTACTTC.

This chain uses TRBV7-2 with TRBJ2-1, with 8 bases that match TRBD2. This CDR3 spans 18 amino acids. With 1 base clipped from V and 1 base from J, the junction kept 9 bases outside the gene matches. The germline CDR1 and CDR2 sequences are SGHTA and FQGNSA. The CDR3 region is CASSLDVSGGGSYNEQFF. As DNA, the CDR3 is TGTGCCAGCAGCTTAGACGTTTCTGGCGGGGGGTCCTACAATGAGCAGTTCTTC.

This chain links TRBV20-1 with TRBJ2-3; no definite D call. The CDR3 spans 15 residues. In germline, CDR1 is DFQATT, CDR2 SNEGSKA (reference sequence). Trimming took off 1 base at V and 3 bases at J, with 14 bases between the two ends. CDR3 coding DNA: TGCAGTGCTAGAGTTTCTGGGTTCAAAACAGATACGCAGTATTTT. Its protein is CSARVSGFKTDTQYF.

This clonotype showed up just a few times. V and J are TRBV12-3 or TRBV12-4 and TRBJ1-3, with a possible D match to TRBD1 (6 bases). This CDR3 region has 15 residues. V was shortened by 3 bases and J by 2 bases, with 11 bases between the two germline ends. Here the CDR3 DNA reads TGTGCCAGCAGTTTCTGGGGGGCGGCTGGAAACACCATATATTTT. The encoded protein is CASSFWGAAGNTIYF.

This clonotype has ten or more counts. The chain carries TRBV6-8 and TRBJ1-5, with D possibly matching TRBD1 (5 bases). In germline, CDR1 is MNHGY, CDR2 SAAAGT. The CDR3 totals 15 residues. The V end was cut by 5 bases, the J end by 5 bases, with 16 bases between. The CDR3 spells CASSQRGGLDQPQHF. Here the CDR3 DNA reads TGTGCCAGCAGTCAACGGGGGGGACTTGATCAGCCCCAGCATTTT.